This is a list of T cell receptor beta chains from one sample in a study of T cell responses to AZD1222 COVID-19 vaccine. The protocol was immunoSEQ multiplex PCR, while the TCRdb copy is restricted to in-frame clones and leaves out a portion. Of approximately 160,000 clones listed, around nine tenths were seen once; the top ten hold roughly 4.7%. This material consisted of peripheral blood, taken on day 0 of AZD1222 vaccination. The receptor set was obtained from an adult in good health. Both conserved end residues are part of each CDR3. The order of the fields is D gene, clone size, V gene, J gene, CDR3 protein, CDR3 DNA. The D gene is left open where the match is weak. Clone size is not always given. Where it is, it says once, few, many or a class for expanded clones.

-	-	TRBV3-1/TRBV3-2	TRBJ1-5	CASSLGELSNQPQHF	TGTGCCAGCAGCCTAGGAGAGCTTTCTAATCAGCCCCAGCATTTT
-	-	TRBV24-1	TRBJ2-1	CATSRYPGSGEQFF	TGTGCCACCAGTCGGTATCCAGGGAGCGGTGAGCAGTTCTTC
-	-	TRBV29-1	TRBJ1-1	CSVGRGTEEFEAFF	TGCAGCGTTGGGCGGGGTACAGAAGAATTTGAAGCTTTCTTT
-	-	TRBV9	TRBJ2-5	CASSVEAGETQYF	TGTGCCAGCAGCGTAGAGGCTGGAGAGACCCAGTACTTC
TRBD1	-	TRBV7-8	TRBJ1-5	CASSPDRGGNQPQHF	TGTGCCAGCAGTCCGGACAGGGGGGGCAATCAGCCCCAGCATTTT
-	-	TRBV5-6	TRBJ2-3	CASSNGLTGSTDTQYF	TGTGCCAGCAGCAATGGCCTGACAGGTAGCACAGATACGCAGTATTTT
TRBD1	-	TRBV20-1	TRBJ2-5	CSARTGETQYF	TGCAGTGCTAGGACAGGGGAGACCCAGTACTTC
TRBD2	-	TRBV16	TRBJ2-7	CASSRTSHEQYF	TGTGCCAGCAGCCGGACTAGCCACGAGCAGTACTTC
-	few	TRBV28	TRBJ1-1	CASTPWGNTEAFF	TGTGCCAGCACCCCGTGGGGGAACACTGAAGCTTTCTTT
-	-	TRBV3-1/TRBV3-2	TRBJ1-4	CASSQGAFRISRDEKLFF	TGTGCCAGCAGCCAAGGGGCCTTCCGTATAAGTCGGGATGAAAAACTGTTTTTT
TRBD2	-	TRBV7-9	TRBJ2-2	CASSRGLAGVVTGELFF	TGTGCCAGCAGCAGGGGACTAGCGGGAGTAGTCACCGGGGAGCTGTTTTTT
-	once	TRBV28	TRBJ1-3	CASSYLEVSSGNTIYF	TGTGCCAGCAGTTATCTAGAGGTCTCCTCTGGAAACACCATATATTTT
-	-	TRBV5-1	TRBJ2-7	CASSPDGYEQYF	TGCGCCAGCAGCCCGGACGGTTACGAGCAGTACTTC
TRBD1	-	TRBV7-8	TRBJ1-3	CASSLRGAGDRSSGNTIYF	TGTGCCAGCAGCTTACGGGGGGCCGGGGACAGGTCCTCCGGGAACACCATATATTTT
-	-	TRBV7-9	TRBJ1-1	CASSQGNEAFF	TGTGCCAGCAGCCAAGGGAATGAAGCTTTCTTT
-	once	TRBV3-1/TRBV3-2	TRBJ2-3	CASSQEGTDTQYF	TGTGCCAGCAGCCAAGAGGGAACAGATACGCAGTATTTT
-	-	TRBV18	TRBJ2-3	CASSPLGGTDTQYF	TGTGCCAGCTCACCTCTTGGAGGCACAGATACGCAGTATTTT
TRBD1	-	TRBV9	TRBJ1-1	CASSGRQGSTEAFF	TGTGCCAGCAGCGGACGACAGGGGTCCACTGAAGCTTTCTTT
-	few	TRBV6-6	TRBJ2-2	CASSYASAGELFF	TGTGCCAGCAGTTATGCCTCCGCCGGGGAGCTGTTTTTT
TRBD1	-	TRBV5-1	TRBJ2-7	CASSSGTGAVSYEQYF	TGCGCCAGCAGCTCGGGGACAGGGGCGGTTTCCTACGAGCAGTACTTC
TRBD2	-	TRBV6-5	TRBJ2-5	CASSYAGTSSQETQYF	TGTGCCAGCAGTTACGCCGGGACTAGCAGCCAAGAGACCCAGTACTTC
TRBD1	-	TRBV6-5	TRBJ1-3	CASRDGQGDTIYF	TGTGCCAGCAGGGACGGACAGGGAGACACCATATATTTT
-	once	TRBV7-2	TRBJ2-5	CATLVLNQETQYF	TGTGCCACGTTGGTACTGAACCAAGAGACCCAGTACTTC
-	once	TRBV5-4	TRBJ2-3	CASSLEGVADTQYF	TGTGCCAGCAGCTTGGAAGGAGTCGCAGATACGCAGTATTTT
-	-	TRBV7-2	TRBJ1-2	CASSLAGRIYGYTF	TGTGCCAGCAGCTTAGCCGGCAGGATTTATGGCTACACCTTC
-	-	TRBV30	TRBJ1-4	CAWSVRREANEKLFF	TGTGCCTGGAGTGTACGCCGGGAGGCCAATGAAAAACTGTTTTTT
-	-	TRBV6-5	TRBJ1-2	CASSYSVGSNYGYTF	TGTGCCAGCAGTTACTCGGTTGGGTCTAACTATGGCTACACCTTC
-	-	TRBV6-5	TRBJ2-1	CASRASTYNEQFF	TGTGCCAGCAGGGCTAGCACCTACAATGAGCAGTTCTTC
TRBD2	-	TRBV28	TRBJ2-3	CASSPLGLAGTDTQYF	TGTGCCAGCAGTCCCCTAGGGCTAGCGGGCACAGATACGCAGTATTTT
-	-	TRBV30	TRBJ1-5	CAWSADRANQPQHF	TGTGCCTGGAGTGCAGACAGAGCCAATCAGCCCCAGCATTTT
-	-	TRBV14	TRBJ1-2	CASSQQGYGYTF	TGTGCCAGCAGCCAACAGGGCTATGGCTACACCTTC
-	-	TRBV6-5	TRBJ1-3	CASSLGTASGNTIYF	TGTGCCAGCAGCCTAGGGACGGCCTCTGGAAACACCATATATTTT
-	-	TRBV6-1	TRBJ1-1	CASSEKGGNTEAFF	TGTGCCAGCAGTGAAAAGGGGGGGAACACTGAAGCTTTCTTT
TRBD1	-	TRBV19	TRBJ1-5	CASWTGRDNQPQHF	TGTGCCAGCTGGACAGGGAGGGACAATCAGCCCCAGCATTTT
TRBD2	-	TRBV28	TRBJ2-3	CASSLVVAGPDTQYF	TGTGCCAGCAGTTTGGTCGTAGCGGGCCCCGATACGCAGTATTTT
TRBD2	once	TRBV28	TRBJ2-1	CASTGLAGVREQFF	TGTGCCAGCACCGGACTAGCGGGAGTTCGTGAGCAGTTCTTC
TRBD2	-	TRBV24-1	TRBJ2-1	CATSDFGREGYNEQFF	TGTGCCACCAGTGATTTCGGGCGGGAGGGTTACAATGAGCAGTTCTTC
-	-	TRBV29-1	TRBJ1-2	CSVVHGGGYTF	TGCAGCGTGGTACACGGTGGTGGCTACACCTTC
TRBD1	-	TRBV28	TRBJ2-5	CASSPSGTAYQETQYF	TGTGCCAGCAGTCCATCCGGGACAGCGTACCAAGAGACCCAGTACTTC
TRBD1	-	TRBV18	TRBJ2-7	CASSPGQSSYEQYF	TGTGCCAGCTCCCCGGGACAGAGCTCCTACGAGCAGTACTTC
-	-	TRBV5-1	TRBJ1-6	CASSLMSATNNSPLHF	TGCGCCAGCAGCTTAATGAGCGCTACTAATAATTCACCCCTCCACTTT
TRBD1	-	TRBV18	TRBJ1-2	CASSPPTGLGYTF	TGTGCCAGCTCACCCCCGACAGGGTTAGGCTACACCTTC
-	-	TRBV7-6	TRBJ2-7	CASSLAVQGVGEQYF	TGTGCCAGCAGCTTAGCGGTACAGGGTGTGGGCGAGCAGTACTTC
-	-	TRBV7-9	TRBJ2-2	CAPSNRVDNTGELFF	TGTGCCCCCTCCAACAGGGTCGACAACACCGGGGAGCTGTTTTTT